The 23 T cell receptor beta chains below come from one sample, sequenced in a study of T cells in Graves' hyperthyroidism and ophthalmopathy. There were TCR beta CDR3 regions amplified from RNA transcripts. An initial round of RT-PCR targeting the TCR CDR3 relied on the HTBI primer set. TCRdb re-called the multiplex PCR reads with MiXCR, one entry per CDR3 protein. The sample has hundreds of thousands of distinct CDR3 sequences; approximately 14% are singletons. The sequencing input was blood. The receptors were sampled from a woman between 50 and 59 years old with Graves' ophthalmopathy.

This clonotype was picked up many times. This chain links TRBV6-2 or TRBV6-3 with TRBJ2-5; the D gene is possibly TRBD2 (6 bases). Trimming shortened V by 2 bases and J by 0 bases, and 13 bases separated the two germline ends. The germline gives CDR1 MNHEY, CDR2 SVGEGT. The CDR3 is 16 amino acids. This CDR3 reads CASSYGAGPYQETQYF. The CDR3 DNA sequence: TGTGCCAGCAGTTACGGGGCGGGACCGTACCAAGAGACCCAGTACTTC.

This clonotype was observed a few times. For the CDR3, the DNA is TGTGCCAGCAGCCCCGTCGCTGGGGCCAACGTCCTGACTTTC. Translating gives CASSPVAGANVLTF. The chain has TRBV7-2 and TRBJ2-6; D unclear. Germline values: CDR1 SGHTA, CDR2 FQGNSA. The CDR3 extends over 14 amino acids. Trimming cost V 5 bases and J 2 bases, with 7 bases left between them.

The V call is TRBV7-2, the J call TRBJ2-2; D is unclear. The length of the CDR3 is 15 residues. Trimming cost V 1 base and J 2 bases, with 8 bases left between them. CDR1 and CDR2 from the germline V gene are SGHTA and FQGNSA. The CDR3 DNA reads TGTGCCAGCAGCTTAGGACTCTACAACACCGGGGAGCTGTTTTTT. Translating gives CASSLGLYNTGELFF.

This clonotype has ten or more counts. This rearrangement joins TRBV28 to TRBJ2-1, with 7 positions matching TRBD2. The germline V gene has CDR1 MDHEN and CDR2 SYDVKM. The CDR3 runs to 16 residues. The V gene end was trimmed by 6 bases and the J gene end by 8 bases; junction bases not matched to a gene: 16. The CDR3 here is CASSFKGLVGNHEQFF. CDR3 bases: TGTGCCAGCAGCTTCAAAGGACTAGTCGGAAACCATGAGCAGTTCTTC.

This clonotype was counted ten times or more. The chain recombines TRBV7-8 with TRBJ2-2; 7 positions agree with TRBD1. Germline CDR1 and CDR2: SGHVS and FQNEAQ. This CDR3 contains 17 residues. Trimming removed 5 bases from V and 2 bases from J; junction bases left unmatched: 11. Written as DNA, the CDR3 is TGTGCCAGCAGCCTAGTTTGGGGACAGAGTAACACCGGGGAGCTGTTTTTT. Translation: CASSLVWGQSNTGELFF. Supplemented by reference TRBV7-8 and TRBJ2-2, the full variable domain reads GAGVSQSPRYKVAKRGQDVALRCDPISGHVSLFWYQQALGQGPEFLTYFQNEAQLDKSGLPSDRFFAERPEGSVSTLKIQRTQQEDSAVYLCASSLVWGQSNTGELFFGEGSRLTVL.

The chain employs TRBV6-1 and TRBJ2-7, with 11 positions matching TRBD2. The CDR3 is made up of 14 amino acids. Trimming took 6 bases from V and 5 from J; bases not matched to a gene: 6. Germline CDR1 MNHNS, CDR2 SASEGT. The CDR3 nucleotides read TGTGCCAGCAGGGGGCGACTAGCGGGAAACGAGCAGTACTTC. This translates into CASRGRLAGNEQYF.

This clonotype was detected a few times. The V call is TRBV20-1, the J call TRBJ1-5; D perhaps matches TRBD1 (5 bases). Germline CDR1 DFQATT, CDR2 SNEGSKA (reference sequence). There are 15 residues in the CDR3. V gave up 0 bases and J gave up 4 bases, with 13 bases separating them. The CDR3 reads CSARDPGTINQPQHF. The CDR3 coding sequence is TGCAGTGCTAGAGATCCCGGGACGATAAATCAGCCCCAGCATTTT.

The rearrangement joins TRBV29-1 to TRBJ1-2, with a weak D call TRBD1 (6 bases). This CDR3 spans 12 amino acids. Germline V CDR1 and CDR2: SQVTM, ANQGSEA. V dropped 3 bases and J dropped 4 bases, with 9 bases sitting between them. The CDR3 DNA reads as TGCAGCGTTGACGGACAGAGCTATGGCTACACCTTC. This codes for CSVDGQSYGYTF. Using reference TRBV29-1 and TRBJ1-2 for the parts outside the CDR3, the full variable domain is SAVISQKPSRDICQRGTSLTIQCQVDSQVTMMFWYRQQPGQSLTLIATANQGSEATYESGFVIDKFPISRPNLTFSTLTVSNMSPEDSSIYLCSVDGQSYGYTFGSGTRLTVV.

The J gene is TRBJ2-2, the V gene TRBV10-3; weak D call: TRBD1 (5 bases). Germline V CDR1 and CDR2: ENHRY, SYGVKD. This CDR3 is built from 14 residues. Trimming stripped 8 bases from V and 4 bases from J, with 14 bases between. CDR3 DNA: TGTGCCATCCCGCGCCCAGGGTTCACCGGGGAGCTGTTTTTT. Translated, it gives CAIPRPGFTGELFF.

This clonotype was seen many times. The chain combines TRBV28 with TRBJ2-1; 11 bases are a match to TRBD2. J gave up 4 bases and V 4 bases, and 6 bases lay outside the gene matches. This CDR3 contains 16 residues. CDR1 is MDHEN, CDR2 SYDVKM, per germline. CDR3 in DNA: TGTGCCAGCAGTTGGAGGACTAGCGGGTCTTACAATGAGCAGTTCTTC. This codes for CASSWRTSGSYNEQFF.

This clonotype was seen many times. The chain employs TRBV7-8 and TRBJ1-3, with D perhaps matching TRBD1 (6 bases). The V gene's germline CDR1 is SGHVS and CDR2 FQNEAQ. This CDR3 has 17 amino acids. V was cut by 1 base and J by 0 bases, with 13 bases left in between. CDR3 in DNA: TGTGCCAGCAGCTTAGTGCAGGGGACGAGCTCTGGAAACACCATATATTTT. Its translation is CASSLVQGTSSGNTIYF.

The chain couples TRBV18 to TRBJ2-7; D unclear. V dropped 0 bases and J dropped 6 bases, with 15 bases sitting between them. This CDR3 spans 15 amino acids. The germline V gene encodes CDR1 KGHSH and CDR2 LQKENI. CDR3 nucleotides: TGTGCCAGCTCACCACCGGGCCTGAAGGGCTCCGAGCAGTACTTC. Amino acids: CASSPPGLKGSEQYF.

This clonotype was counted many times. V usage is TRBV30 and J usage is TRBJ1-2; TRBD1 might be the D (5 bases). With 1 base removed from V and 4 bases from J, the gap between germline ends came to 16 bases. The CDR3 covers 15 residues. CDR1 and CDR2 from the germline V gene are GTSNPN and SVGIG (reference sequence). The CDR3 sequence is CAWSDQPGPSYGYTF. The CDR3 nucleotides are TGTGCCTGGAGTGATCAACCGGGGCCCAGCTATGGCTACACCTTC.

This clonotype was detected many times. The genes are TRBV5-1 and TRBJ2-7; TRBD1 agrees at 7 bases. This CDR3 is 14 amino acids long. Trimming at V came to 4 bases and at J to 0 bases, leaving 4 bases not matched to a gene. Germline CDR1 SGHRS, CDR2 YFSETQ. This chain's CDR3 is CASSDWDSSYEQYF. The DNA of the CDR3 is TGCGCCAGCAGCGACTGGGACAGCTCCTACGAGCAGTACTTC.

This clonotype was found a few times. The CDR3 here is CASSYRQGWETQYF. CDR3 DNA sequence: TGTGCCAGCAGTTACAGGCAGGGCTGGGAGACCCAGTACTTC. The V call is TRBV6-5, the J call TRBJ2-5, with D possibly matching TRBD1 (5 bases). Trimming stripped 2 bases from V and 5 bases from J, with 12 bases between. The CDR3 sequence is 14 residues long. In germline, CDR1 is MNHEY, CDR2 SVGAGI.

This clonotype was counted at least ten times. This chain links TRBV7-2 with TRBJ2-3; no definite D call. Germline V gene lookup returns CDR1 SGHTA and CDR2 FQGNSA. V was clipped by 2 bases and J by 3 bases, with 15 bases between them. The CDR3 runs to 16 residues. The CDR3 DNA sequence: TGTGCCAGCAGCTTACCTTTATTGGGTCAAACAGATACGCAGTATTTT. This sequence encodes CASSLPLLGQTDTQYF.

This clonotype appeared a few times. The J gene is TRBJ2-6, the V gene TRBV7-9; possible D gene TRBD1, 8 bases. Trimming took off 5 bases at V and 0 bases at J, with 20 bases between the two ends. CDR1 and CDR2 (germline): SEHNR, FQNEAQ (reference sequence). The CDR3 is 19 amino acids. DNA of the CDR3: TGTGCCAGCAGCCCTGGACAGGGAGGGACCTTCTCTGGGGCCAACGTCCTGACTTTC. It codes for CASSPGQGGTFSGANVLTF.

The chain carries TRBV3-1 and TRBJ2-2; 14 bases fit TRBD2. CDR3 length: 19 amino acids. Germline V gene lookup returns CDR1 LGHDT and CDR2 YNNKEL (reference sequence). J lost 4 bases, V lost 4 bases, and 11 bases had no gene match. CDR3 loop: CASSRSWGLAGVTTGELFF. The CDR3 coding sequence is TGTGCCAGCAGCCGAAGTTGGGGACTAGCGGGAGTGACCACCGGGGAGCTGTTTTTT.

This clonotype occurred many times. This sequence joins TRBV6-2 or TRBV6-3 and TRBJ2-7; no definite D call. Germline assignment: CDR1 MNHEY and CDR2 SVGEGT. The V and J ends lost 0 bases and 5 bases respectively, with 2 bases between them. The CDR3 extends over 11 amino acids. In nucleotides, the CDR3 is TGTGCCAGCAGTTACTCGAACGAGCAGTACTTC. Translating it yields CASSYSNEQYF.

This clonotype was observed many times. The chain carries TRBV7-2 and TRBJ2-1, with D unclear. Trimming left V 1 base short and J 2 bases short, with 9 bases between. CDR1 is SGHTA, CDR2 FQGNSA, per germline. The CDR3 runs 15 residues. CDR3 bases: TGTGCCAGCAGCTTAGATCTTGCTGCCTACAATGAGCAGTTCTTC. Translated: CASSLDLAAYNEQFF. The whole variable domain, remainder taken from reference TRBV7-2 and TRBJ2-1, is GAGVSQSPSNKVTEKGKDVELRCDPISGHTALYWYRQSLGQGLEFLIYFQGNSAPDKSGLPSDRFSAERTGGSVSTLTIQRTQQEDSAVYLCASSLDLAAYNEQFFGPGTRLTVL.

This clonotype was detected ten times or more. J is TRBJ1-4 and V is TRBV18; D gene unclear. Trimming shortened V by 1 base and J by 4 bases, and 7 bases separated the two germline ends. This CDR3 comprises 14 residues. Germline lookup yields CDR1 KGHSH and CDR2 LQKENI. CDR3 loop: CASSPRSSNEKLFF. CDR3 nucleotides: TGTGCCAGCTCACCACGATCCAGTAATGAAAAACTGTTTTTT.

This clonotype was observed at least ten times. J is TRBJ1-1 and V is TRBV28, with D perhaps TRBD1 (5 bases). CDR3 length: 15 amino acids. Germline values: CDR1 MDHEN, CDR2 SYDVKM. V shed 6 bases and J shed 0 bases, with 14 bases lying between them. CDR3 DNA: TGTGCCAGCAGGCATAAAACAGGACTGAACACTGAAGCTTTCTTT. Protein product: CASRHKTGLNTEAFF.

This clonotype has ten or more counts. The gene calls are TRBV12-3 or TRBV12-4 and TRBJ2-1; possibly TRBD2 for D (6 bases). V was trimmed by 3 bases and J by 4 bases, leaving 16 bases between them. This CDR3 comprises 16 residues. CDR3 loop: CASSFHGGSWYNEQFF. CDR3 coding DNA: TGTGCCAGCAGTTTTCACGGGGGTAGCTGGTACAATGAGCAGTTCTTC.